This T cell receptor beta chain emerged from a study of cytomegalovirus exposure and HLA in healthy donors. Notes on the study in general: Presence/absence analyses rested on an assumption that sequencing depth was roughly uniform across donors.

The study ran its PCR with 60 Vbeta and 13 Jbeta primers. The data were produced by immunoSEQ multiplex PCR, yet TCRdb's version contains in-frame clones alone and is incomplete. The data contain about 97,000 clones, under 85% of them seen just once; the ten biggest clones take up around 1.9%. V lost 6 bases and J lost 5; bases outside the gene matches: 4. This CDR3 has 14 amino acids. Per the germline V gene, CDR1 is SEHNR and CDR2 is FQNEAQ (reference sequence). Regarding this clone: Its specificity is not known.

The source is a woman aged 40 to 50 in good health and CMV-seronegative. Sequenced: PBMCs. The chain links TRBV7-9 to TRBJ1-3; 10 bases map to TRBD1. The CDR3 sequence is CASSSDRGRNTIYF. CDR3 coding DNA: TGTGCCAGCAGTTCAGACAGGGGGCGAAACACCATATATTTT.